The rows below give T cell receptor beta chains drawn from one sample of a study of cytomegalovirus exposure and HLA in healthy donors. Sequencing used immunoSEQ multiplex PCR; TCRdb keeps in-frame clones, though not all of them. The table shows fewer than 200,000 clones, with less than 90% occurring only once. Sequenced: PBMCs. The receptors shown here come from a man in his thirties or forties in good health and CMV-seronegative. The CDR3 runs from the conserved cysteine through the conserved F or W. A D gene is named only where the DNA matches it firmly. A clone size is listed for some rows: how often the clone was seen (once, few, many), or a class if it is expanded.

d_call: TRBD2; j_call: TRBJ2-7; clone_size: NA; v_call: TRBV10-1; cdr3_aa: CASSEFYRDPGTSGNSEQYF; cdr3_nt: TGCGCCAGCAGTGAGTTTTACAGGGACCCCGGGACTAGCGGGAACTCCGAGCAGTACTTC
d_call: TRBD2; j_call: TRBJ2-1; clone_size: NA; v_call: TRBV11-3; cdr3_aa: CASTDTTSGRARYNEQFF; cdr3_nt: TGTGCCAGCACCGACACGACTAGCGGGAGGGCCAGATACAATGAGCAGTTCTTC
d_call: NA; j_call: TRBJ2-3; clone_size: NA; v_call: TRBV29-1; cdr3_aa: CSGTSGNTQYF; cdr3_nt: TGCAGCGGCACCAGCGGAAATACGCAGTATTTT
d_call: TRBD1; j_call: TRBJ1-4; clone_size: NA; v_call: TRBV28; cdr3_aa: CASSFEDRDEKLFF; cdr3_nt: TGTGCCAGCAGTTTTGAGGACAGGGATGAAAAACTGTTTTTT
d_call: TRBD2; j_call: TRBJ2-7; clone_size: NA; v_call: TRBV5-4; cdr3_aa: CASSPGARIGTSVFSEQYF; cdr3_nt: TGTGCCAGTTCCCCAGGGGCCCGAATAGGGACTAGCGTTTTTTCCGAGCAGTACTTC
d_call: NA; j_call: TRBJ1-1; clone_size: few; v_call: TRBV6-5; cdr3_aa: CASSYQGRAFF; cdr3_nt: TGTGCCAGCAGTTACCAGGGCAGGGCTTTCTTT
d_call: NA; j_call: TRBJ1-4; clone_size: NA; v_call: TRBV5-1; cdr3_aa: CASSLGDPNEKLFF; cdr3_nt: TGCGCCAGCAGCTTGGGAGATCCTAATGAAAAACTGTTTTTT
d_call: NA; j_call: TRBJ1-2; clone_size: NA; v_call: TRBV5-1; cdr3_aa: CASSSVDSGYTF; cdr3_nt: TGCGCCAGCAGCAGCGTCGACAGTGGCTACACCTTC
d_call: TRBD1; j_call: TRBJ2-5; clone_size: NA; v_call: TRBV4-3; cdr3_aa: CASSQGQGGDETQYF; cdr3_nt: TGCGCCAGCAGCCAGGGACAGGGAGGGGATGAGACCCAGTACTTC
d_call: TRBD2; j_call: TRBJ2-5; clone_size: NA; v_call: TRBV7-6; cdr3_aa: CASSLLAGGETQYF; cdr3_nt: TGTGCCAGCAGCTTATTAGCGGGGGGAGAGACCCAGTACTTC